This record concerns one TCR beta chain sequence. Its matching antigen is unknown. This table comes from immunoSEQ multiplex PCR, and its TCRdb copy is limited to in-frame clones, with some not included. The sample holds more than 75,000 clones, about nine tenths seen once. Trimming took 5 bases from V and 8 from J, leaving 12 bases between them. Germline assignment: CDR1 SGHVS and CDR2 FQNEAQ. The CDR3 runs to 12 residues. The data stem from a study of T cell responses to AZD1222 COVID-19 vaccine. General study results and limits: There were repertoire samples only from the period after the peak T cell response. The study reported that nearly half of spike-specific TCRs target unmutated variant regions. Spike-specific TCR breadth rose after two AZD1222 doses, and depth rose as well. Spike was spanned by vaccine-associated CD4 TCRs, which were dominant at 160-218 and 743-854.

This sequence joins TRBV7-8 and TRBJ2-5; D uncertain. This sequence was found in an adult in good health. Sample: peripheral blood, taken on day 0 of AZD1222 vaccination. The CDR3 is CASSPIDDTQYF. The CDR3 bases are TGTGCCAGCAGCCCGATCGATGACACCCAGTACTTC.